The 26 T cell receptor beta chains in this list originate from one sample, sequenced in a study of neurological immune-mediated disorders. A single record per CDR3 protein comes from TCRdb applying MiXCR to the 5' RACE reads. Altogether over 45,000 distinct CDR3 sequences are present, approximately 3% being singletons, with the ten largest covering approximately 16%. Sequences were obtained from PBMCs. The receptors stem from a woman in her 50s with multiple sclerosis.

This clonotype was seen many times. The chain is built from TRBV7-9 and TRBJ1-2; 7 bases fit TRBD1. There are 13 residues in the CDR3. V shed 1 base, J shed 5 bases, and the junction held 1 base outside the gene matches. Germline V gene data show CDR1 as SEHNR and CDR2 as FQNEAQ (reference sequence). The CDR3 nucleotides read TGTGCCAGCAGCTTAGGCAGGGGGTATGGCTACACCTTC. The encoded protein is CASSLGRGYGYTF.

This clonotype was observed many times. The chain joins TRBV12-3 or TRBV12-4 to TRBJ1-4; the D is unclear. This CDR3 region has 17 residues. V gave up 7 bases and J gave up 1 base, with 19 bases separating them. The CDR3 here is CASTNFRPSGTNEKLFF. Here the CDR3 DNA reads TGTGCCAGCACCAACTTCCGGCCCTCCGGAACTAATGAAAAACTGTTTTTT.

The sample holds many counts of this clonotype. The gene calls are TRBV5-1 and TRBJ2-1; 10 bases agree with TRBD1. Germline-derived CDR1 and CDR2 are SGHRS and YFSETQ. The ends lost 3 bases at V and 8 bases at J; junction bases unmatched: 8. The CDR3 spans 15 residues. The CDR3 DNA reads TGCGCCAGCAGCTATATCGGACAGGGGGAATATGAGCAGTTCTTC. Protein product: CASSYIGQGEYEQFF. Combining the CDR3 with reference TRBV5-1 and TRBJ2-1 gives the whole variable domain KAGVTQTPRYLIKTRGQQVTLSCSPISGHRSVSWYQQTPGQGLQFLFEYFSETQRNKGNFPGRFSGRQFSNSRSEMNVSTLELGDSALYLCASSYIGQGEYEQFFGPGTRLTVL.

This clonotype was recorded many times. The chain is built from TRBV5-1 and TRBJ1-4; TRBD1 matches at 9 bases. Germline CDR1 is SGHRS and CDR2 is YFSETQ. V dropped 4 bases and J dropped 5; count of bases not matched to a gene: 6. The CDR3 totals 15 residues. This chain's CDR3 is CASSVLGTGNEKLFF. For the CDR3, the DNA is TGCGCCAGCAGCGTCCTCGGGACAGGGAATGAAAAACTGTTTTTT.

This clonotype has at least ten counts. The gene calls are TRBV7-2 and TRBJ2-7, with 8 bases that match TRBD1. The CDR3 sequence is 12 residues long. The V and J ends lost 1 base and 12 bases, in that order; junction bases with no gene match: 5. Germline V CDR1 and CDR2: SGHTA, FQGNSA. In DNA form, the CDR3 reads TGTGCCAGCAGCTTAGGACAGGGGTTAAGGTACTTC. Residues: CASSLGQGLRYF.

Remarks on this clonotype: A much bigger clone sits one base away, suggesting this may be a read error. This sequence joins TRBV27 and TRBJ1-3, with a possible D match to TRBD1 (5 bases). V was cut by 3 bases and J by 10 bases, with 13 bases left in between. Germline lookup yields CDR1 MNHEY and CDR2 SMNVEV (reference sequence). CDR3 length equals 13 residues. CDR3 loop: CASSFRGGETIYF. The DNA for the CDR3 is TGTGCCAGCAGTTTCCGAGGAGGGGAAACCATATATTTT.

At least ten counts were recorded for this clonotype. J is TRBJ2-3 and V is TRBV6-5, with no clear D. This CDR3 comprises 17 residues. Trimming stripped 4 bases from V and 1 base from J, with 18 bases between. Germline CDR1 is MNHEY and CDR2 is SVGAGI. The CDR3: CASSFSSAITGTDTQYF. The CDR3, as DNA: TGTGCCAGCAGTTTTAGTTCGGCGATTACCGGCACAGATACGCAGTATTTT.

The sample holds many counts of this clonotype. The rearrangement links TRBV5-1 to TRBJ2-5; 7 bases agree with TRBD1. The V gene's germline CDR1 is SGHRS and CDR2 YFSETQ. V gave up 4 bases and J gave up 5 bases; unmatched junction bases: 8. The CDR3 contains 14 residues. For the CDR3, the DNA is TGCGCCAGCAGCCTCTACAGGGGTGGGGAGACCCAGTACTTC. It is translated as CASSLYRGGETQYF.

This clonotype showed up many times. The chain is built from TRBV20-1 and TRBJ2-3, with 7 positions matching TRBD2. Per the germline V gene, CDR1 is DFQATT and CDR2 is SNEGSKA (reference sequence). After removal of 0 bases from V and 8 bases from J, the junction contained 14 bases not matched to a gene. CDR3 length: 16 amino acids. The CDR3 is CSARDGGGLFVGTQYF. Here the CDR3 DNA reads TGCAGTGCTAGAGATGGGGGGGGACTTTTCGTCGGTACGCAGTATTTT.

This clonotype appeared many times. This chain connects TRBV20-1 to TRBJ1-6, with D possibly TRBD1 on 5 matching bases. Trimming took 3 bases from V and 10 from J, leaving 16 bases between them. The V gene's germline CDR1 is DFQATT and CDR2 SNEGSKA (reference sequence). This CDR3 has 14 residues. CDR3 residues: CSASGASEGSPLHF. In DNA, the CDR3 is TGCAGTGCTAGTGGCGCCTCAGAGGGGTCACCCCTCCACTTT.

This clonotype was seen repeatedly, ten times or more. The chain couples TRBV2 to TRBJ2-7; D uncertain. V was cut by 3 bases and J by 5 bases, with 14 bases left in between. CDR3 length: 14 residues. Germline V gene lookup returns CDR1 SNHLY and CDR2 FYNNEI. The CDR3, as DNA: TGTGCCAGCAGTGAGATCGACTCGCCGCACGAGCAGTACTTC. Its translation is CASSEIDSPHEQYF.

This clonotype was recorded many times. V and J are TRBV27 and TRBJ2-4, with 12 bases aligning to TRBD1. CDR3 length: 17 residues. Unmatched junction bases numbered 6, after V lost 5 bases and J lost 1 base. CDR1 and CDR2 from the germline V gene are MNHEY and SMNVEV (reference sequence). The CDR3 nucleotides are TGTGCCAGCAGTCTCCGGGGACAGGGGGCGGCCAAAAACATTCAGTACTTC. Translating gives CASSLRGQGAAKNIQYF.

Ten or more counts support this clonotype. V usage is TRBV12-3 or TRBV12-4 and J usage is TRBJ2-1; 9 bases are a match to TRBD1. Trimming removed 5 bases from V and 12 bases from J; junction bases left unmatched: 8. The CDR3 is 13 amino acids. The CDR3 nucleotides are TGTGCCAGCAGTCCGGGACAGGGACAGCGGCAGTTCTTC. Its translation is CASSPGQGQRQFF.

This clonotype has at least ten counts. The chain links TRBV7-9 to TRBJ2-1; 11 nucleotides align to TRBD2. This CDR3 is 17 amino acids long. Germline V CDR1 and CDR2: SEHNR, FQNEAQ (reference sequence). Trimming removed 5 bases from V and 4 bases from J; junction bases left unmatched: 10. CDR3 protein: CASSPNLAGGLYNEQFF. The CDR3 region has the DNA TGTGCCAGCAGCCCTAATTTAGCGGGAGGGCTTTACAATGAGCAGTTCTTC.

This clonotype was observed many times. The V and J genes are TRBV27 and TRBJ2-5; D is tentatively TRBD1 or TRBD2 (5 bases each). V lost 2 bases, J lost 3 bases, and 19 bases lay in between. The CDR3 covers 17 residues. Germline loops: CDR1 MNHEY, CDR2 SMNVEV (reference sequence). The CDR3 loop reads CASSLSMTVGGKETQYF. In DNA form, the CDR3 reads TGTGCCAGCAGTTTAAGCATGACAGTCGGAGGCAAAGAGACCCAGTACTTC.

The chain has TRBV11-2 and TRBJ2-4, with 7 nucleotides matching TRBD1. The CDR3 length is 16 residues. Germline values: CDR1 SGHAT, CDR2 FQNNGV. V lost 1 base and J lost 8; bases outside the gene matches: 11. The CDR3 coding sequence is TGTGCCAGCAGCTTAGCCCAACAGGGGATGGGAGACATTCAGTACTTC. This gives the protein CASSLAQQGMGDIQYF.

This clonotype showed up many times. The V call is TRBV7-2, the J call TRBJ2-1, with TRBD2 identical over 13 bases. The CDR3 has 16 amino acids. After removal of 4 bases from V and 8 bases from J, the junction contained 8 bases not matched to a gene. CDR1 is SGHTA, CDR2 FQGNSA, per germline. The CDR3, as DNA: TGTGCCAGCAGCTCCCGGACTAGCGGGAGTATCTATGAGCAGTTCTTC. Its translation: CASSSRTSGSIYEQFF. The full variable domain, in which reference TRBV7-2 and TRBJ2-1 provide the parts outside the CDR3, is GAGVSQSPSNKVTEKGKDVELRCDPISGHTALYWYRQSLGQGLEFLIYFQGNSAPDKSGLPSDRFSAERTGGSVSTLTIQRTQQEDSAVYLCASSSRTSGSIYEQFFGPGTRLTVL.

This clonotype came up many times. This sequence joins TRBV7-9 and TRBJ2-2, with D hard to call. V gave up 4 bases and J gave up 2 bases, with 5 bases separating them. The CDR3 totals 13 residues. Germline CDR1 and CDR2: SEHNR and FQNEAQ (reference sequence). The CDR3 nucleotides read TGTGCCAGCAGCTCAATCAACACCGGGGAGCTGTTTTTT. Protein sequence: CASSSINTGELFF.

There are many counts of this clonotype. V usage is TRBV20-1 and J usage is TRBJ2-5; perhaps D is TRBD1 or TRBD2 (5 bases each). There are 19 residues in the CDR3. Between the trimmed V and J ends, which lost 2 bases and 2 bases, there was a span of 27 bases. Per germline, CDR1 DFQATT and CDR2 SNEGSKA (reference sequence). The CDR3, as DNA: TGCAGTGCTAGACTTTCCCGGGGCCCACGTGAGGTTATACAAGAGACCCAGTACTTC. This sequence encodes CSARLSRGPREVIQETQYF.

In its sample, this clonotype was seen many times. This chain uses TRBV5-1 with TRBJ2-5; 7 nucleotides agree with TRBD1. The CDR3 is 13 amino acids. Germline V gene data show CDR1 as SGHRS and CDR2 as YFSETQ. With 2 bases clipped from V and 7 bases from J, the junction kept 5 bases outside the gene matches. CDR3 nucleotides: TGCGCCAGCAGCTTACAGGGGCCGGGGACCCAGTACTTC. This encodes CASSLQGPGTQYF.

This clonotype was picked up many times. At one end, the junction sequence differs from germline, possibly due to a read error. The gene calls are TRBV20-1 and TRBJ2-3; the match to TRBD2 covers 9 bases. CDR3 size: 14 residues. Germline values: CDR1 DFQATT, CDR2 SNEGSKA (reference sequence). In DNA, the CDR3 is TGCAGTGCCAGAGCGGGGGGCCAGGCAGATACGCAGTATTTT. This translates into CSARAGGQADTQYF.

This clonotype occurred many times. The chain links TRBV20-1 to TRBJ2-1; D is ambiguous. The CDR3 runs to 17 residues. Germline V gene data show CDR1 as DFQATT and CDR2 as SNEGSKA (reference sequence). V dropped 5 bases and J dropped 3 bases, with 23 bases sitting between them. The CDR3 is CSAPRTQGRAYYNEQFF. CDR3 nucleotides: TGCAGTGCTCCCCGGACCCAAGGTCGGGCTTACTACAATGAGCAGTTCTTC.

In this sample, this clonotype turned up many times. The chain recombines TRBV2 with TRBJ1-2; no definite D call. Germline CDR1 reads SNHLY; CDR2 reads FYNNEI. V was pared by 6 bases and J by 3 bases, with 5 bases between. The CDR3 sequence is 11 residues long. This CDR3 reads CASSQDYGYTF. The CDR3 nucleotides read TGTGCCAGCAGCCAGGACTATGGCTACACCTTC.

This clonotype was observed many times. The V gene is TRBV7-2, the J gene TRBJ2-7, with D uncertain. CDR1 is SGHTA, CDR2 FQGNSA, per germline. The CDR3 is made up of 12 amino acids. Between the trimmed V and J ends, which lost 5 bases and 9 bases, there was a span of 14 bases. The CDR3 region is CASSLNGRMQYV. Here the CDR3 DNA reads TGTGCCAGCAGCCTAAATGGGCGAATGCAGTACGTC.

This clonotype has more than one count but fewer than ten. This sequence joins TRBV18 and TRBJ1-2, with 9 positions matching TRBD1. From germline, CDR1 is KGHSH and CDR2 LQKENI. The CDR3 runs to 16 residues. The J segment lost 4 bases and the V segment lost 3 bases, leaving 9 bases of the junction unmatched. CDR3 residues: CASSPVPDRGIYGYTF. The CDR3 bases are TGTGCCAGCTCACCGGTCCCGGACAGGGGCATCTATGGCTACACCTTC.

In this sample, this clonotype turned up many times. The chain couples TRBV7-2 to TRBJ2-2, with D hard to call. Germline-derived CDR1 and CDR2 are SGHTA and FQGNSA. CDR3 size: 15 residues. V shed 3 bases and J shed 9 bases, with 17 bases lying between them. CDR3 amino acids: CASSLASRATRELFF. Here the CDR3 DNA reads TGTGCCAGCAGCTTGGCGAGTAGGGCAACCAGGGAGCTGTTTTTT.